A single sample gave rise to the 12 T cell receptor beta chains below, sequenced in a study of PD-1 blockade in classical Hodgkin lymphoma (dated by TCRdb to 2018 to 2020). Libraries were made using the immunoSEQ multiplex PCR assay. In its TCRdb copy, this immuneACCESS table keeps in-frame sequences only and misses some clones. Where compared with another copy, unresolved V genes explain less than half of these, and the others have no known cause. The sample table holds 29,000 or so clones, of which roughly 90% were seen once. The top ten constitute about 0.33% of the sample. The sample's time point label, decoded: newly diagnosed, previously untreated cHL patient sample. Using a Miltenyi CD4+ T cell isolation kit, CD4+ T cells were purified from thawed PBMCs through magnetic negative selection. Sequences were obtained from CD4+ T cells from blood. The receptors derive from a human donor with classical Hodgkin lymphoma.

This clone appeared once. The J gene is TRBJ2-5, the V gene TRBV9; D may correspond to TRBD1 or TRBD2 (5 bases each). The germline gives CDR1 SGDLS, CDR2 YYNGEE. V was cut by 0 bases and J by 9 bases, with 15 bases left in between. This CDR3 has 14 residues. CDR3 DNA: TGTGCCAGCAGCGTAGAAGGGGAGCCTTTGGCCCAGTACTTC. Amino acid sequence: CASSVEGEPLAQYF.

This rearrangement joins TRBV2 to TRBJ2-3, with a weak D call TRBD2 (6 bases). The CDR3 is made up of 14 amino acids. Germline-derived CDR1 and CDR2 are SNHLY and FYNNEI. V was trimmed by 4 bases and J by 3 bases, leaving 11 bases between them. CDR3 in DNA: TGTGCCAGCAGTGGCGGGGAAGGGACAGATACGCAGTATTTT. This gives the protein CASSGGEGTDTQYF.

CDR3 nucleotide sequence: TGCGCCAGCAGCCTGGACAATTACGAGCAGTTCTTC. This codes for CASSLDNYEQFF. This rearrangement joins TRBV5-1 to TRBJ2-1, with D possibly being TRBD1 (5 bases). Germline V lookup: CDR1 SGHRS, CDR2 YFSETQ. The CDR3 sequence is 12 residues long. Trimming took 4 bases from V and 10 from J, leaving 12 bases between them. The whole variable domain, filled in from reference TRBV5-1 and TRBJ2-1, reads KAGVTQTPRYLIKTRGQQVTLSCSPISGHRSVSWYQQTPGQGLQFLFEYFSETQRNKGNFPGRFSGRQFSNSRSEMNVSTLELGDSALYLCASSLDNYEQFFGPGTRLTVL.

The chain joins TRBV5-1 to TRBJ2-6, with D unclear. V was trimmed by 0 bases and J by 0 bases, leaving 7 bases between them. CDR1 SGHRS and CDR2 YFSETQ come from the germline V gene. The CDR3 is 16 amino acids. The CDR3 loop is CASSLGLNSGANVLTF. The CDR3 DNA reads TGCGCCAGCAGCTTGGGACTTAACTCTGGGGCCAACGTCCTGACTTTC.

This chain uses TRBV5-4 with TRBJ2-5; no firm D call. The germline CDR1 and CDR2 sequences are SGHNT and YYREEE (reference sequence). The CDR3 consists of 13 residues. The V end lost 4 bases, the J end lost 5 bases, and 12 bases lay between the germline ends. The CDR3 is CASSPEAWETQYF. The CDR3 coding sequence is TGTGCCAGCAGCCCTGAGGCATGGGAGACCCAGTACTTC.

The rearrangement links TRBV15 to TRBJ1-2, with D unresolved. This CDR3 has 15 amino acids. Trimming stripped 0 bases from V and 7 bases from J, with 15 bases between. CDR1 is LNHNV, CDR2 YYDKDF, per germline (reference sequence). The chain's CDR3 is CATSRDPGFTGGYTF. CDR3 sequence (DNA): TGTGCCACCAGCAGAGATCCGGGGTTCACCGGTGGCTACACCTTC.

The V call is TRBV5-1, the J call TRBJ2-5; the D gene is possibly TRBD2 (5 bases). Trimming shortened V by 3 bases and J by 5 bases, and 11 bases separated the two germline ends. Germline loops: CDR1 SGHRS, CDR2 YFSETQ. CDR3 length equals 13 residues. The CDR3 protein is CASSSGGGETQYF. The CDR3 coding sequence is TGCGCCAGCAGCTCCGGTGGCGGGGAGACCCAGTACTTC.

The chain links TRBV6-5 to TRBJ2-7; D may be TRBD2 (5 bases). The CDR3 extends over 13 amino acids. V lost 6 bases to trimming and J lost 2 bases, with 11 bases between them. Per germline, CDR1 MNHEY and CDR2 SVGAGI. DNA of the CDR3: TGTGCCAGCAGCACCGGGATCGCCTACGAGCAGTACTTC. Translating gives CASSTGIAYEQYF.

The chain recombines TRBV18 with TRBJ1-4, with D uncertain. Trimming took 3 bases from V and 7 from J, leaving 18 bases between them. The length of the CDR3 is 16 residues. The V gene's germline CDR1 is KGHSH and CDR2 LQKENI. The CDR3 is CASSPRETRGFEKLFF. The CDR3 nucleotides are TGTGCCAGCTCACCGCGGGAGACTCGAGGTTTTGAAAAACTGTTTTTT.

The V call is TRBV5-1, the J call TRBJ2-2, with TRBD2 matching over 10 bases. V trimming: 1 base; J trimming: 8 bases; junction bases outside the gene matches: 2. Germline V gene data show CDR1 as SGHRS and CDR2 as YFSETQ. This CDR3 has 14 residues. The CDR3 spells CASSLTSGIGELFF. The CDR3 DNA is TGCGCCAGCAGCTTGACTAGCGGGATAGGGGAGCTGTTTTTT. The full variable domain, with the rest looked up from reference TRBV5-1 and TRBJ2-2, is KAGVTQTPRYLIKTRGQQVTLSCSPISGHRSVSWYQQTPGQGLQFLFEYFSETQRNKGNFPGRFSGRQFSNSRSEMNVSTLELGDSALYLCASSLTSGIGELFFGEGSRLTVL.

The V call is TRBV5-1, the J call TRBJ2-2; the D is unclear. Germline V gene lookup returns CDR1 SGHRS and CDR2 YFSETQ. This CDR3 contains 16 residues. V gave up 2 bases and J gave up 3 bases, with 14 bases separating them. The CDR3 protein is CASSFSSSLDTGELFF. The DNA of the CDR3 is TGCGCCAGCAGCTTCTCGAGTTCATTGGACACCGGGGAGCTGTTTTTT.

The gene calls are TRBV5-1 and TRBJ2-4, with D unresolved. The CDR3 length is 12 residues. Trimming removed 3 bases from V and 5 bases from J, with 6 bases in between. Germline CDR1 SGHRS, CDR2 YFSETQ. DNA of the CDR3: TGCGCCAGCAGCTCCCCCCAAAACATTCAGTACTTC. Encoded protein: CASSSPQNIQYF. Combining the CDR3 with reference TRBV5-1 and TRBJ2-4 gives the whole variable domain KAGVTQTPRYLIKTRGQQVTLSCSPISGHRSVSWYQQTPGQGLQFLFEYFSETQRNKGNFPGRFSGRQFSNSRSEMNVSTLELGDSALYLCASSSPQNIQYFGAGTRLSVL.